Each of the 13 T cell receptor beta chains below was sequenced from the same sample in a study of T cells in Graves' hyperthyroidism and ophthalmopathy. Amplification targeted TCR beta CDR3 regions from RNA transcripts. First-round RT-PCR targeting the TCR CDR3 was performed with the HTBI primer set. TCRdb ran MiXCR on the multiplex PCR reads and lists one entry per CDR3 protein. The sample gives about 350,000 distinct CDR3 sequences, approximately 15% of which show up once; roughly 24% is in the top ten. Sequencing used blood. The receptors here all came from a woman younger than 45 with Graves' hyperthyroidism.

This clonotype was detected ten times or more. This chain connects TRBV20-1 to TRBJ1-1; D remains unclear. This CDR3 is built from 19 residues. With 6 bases removed from V and 1 base from J, the gap between germline ends came to 30 bases. Germline lookup yields CDR1 DFQATT and CDR2 SNEGSKA (reference sequence). The CDR3 DNA follows: TGCAGTGCCCCCCCCATCTACCGTTCAGGTCCGATGGGGAACACTGAAGCTTTCTTT. This translates into CSAPPIYRSGPMGNTEAFF.

This clonotype was seen a handful of times. This chain joins TRBV20-1 and TRBJ1-2; 7 nucleotides line up with TRBD1. V gave up 6 bases and J gave up 2 bases; unmatched junction bases: 12. The CDR3 is 15 amino acids. From germline, CDR1 is DFQATT and CDR2 SNEGSKA (reference sequence). For the CDR3, the DNA is TGCAGTGCGCACTCCGGGACAGTCACCAACTATGGCTACACCTTC. As protein: CSAHSGTVTNYGYTF.

This clonotype was detected ten times or more. The chain joins TRBV6-1 to TRBJ1-1; D unclear. The CDR3 is 13 amino acids. Trimming shortened V by 1 base and J by 3 bases, and 6 bases separated the two germline ends. CDR1 MNHNS and CDR2 SASEGT come from the germline V gene. Here the CDR3 reads CASSEDMHTEAFF. CDR3 sequence (DNA): TGTGCCAGCAGTGAAGATATGCACACTGAAGCTTTCTTT.

The chain employs TRBV30 and TRBJ1-2; TRBD1 aligns across 7 bases. With V trimmed by 3 bases and J by 8 bases, 9 bases remained unmatched. The germline CDR1 and CDR2 sequences are GTSNPN and SVGIG (reference sequence). The CDR3 spans 13 residues. CDR3 protein: CAWSETGVEGYTF. DNA for the CDR3: TGTGCCTGGAGCGAAACAGGGGTGGAAGGCTACACCTTC.

As to this clonotype: A much larger clone is a single base away; this may be a read error. This chain links TRBV28 with TRBJ2-5; D not certain. Deletions cut 5 bases from V and 7 bases from J, with 11 bases between. This CDR3 region has 12 residues. Germline V gives CDR1 MDHEN, CDR2 SYDVKM. Here the CDR3 reads CASSPPKGTQYF. CDR3 coding DNA: TGTGCCAGCAGTCCGCCGAAAGGGACCCAGTACTTC.

As DNA, the CDR3 is TGTGCCAGCAGCCTCACGCAAGGGTCCTACAATGAGCAGTTCTTC. Protein product: CASSLTQGSYNEQFF. The chain is built from TRBV11-2 and TRBJ2-1; D is uncertain. Germline CDR1 reads SGHAT; CDR2 reads FQNNGV. The CDR3 is 15 amino acids. V gave up 5 bases and J gave up 1 base, with 12 bases separating them.

As to this clonotype: This sequence may be a read error, since a much larger clone differs from it by one base. Lacking the conserved final phenylalanine or tryptophan, this CDR3 likely reflects a read error. The chain combines TRBV7-9 with TRBJ1-3, with D maybe TRBD1 (5 bases). Trimming took 3 bases from V and 4 from J, leaving 13 bases between them. The CDR3 is 15 amino acids. Germline values: CDR1 SEHNR, CDR2 FQNEAQ (reference sequence). The CDR3 region is CASSFSGPVGNTIYL. The CDR3 DNA is TGTGCCAGCAGCTTTTCGGGGCCAGTCGGAAACACCATATATCTT.

This rearrangement joins TRBV9 to TRBJ2-1; D not resolved. The ends were cut back, 3 bases at V and 9 bases at J, with 19 bases in the middle. CDR3 size: 15 residues. Germline V gene sequence: CDR1 SGDLS, CDR2 YYNGEE. CDR3 region: CASSAYISSRGEQFF. CDR3 coding DNA: TGTGCCAGCAGCGCCTACATTTCCTCTAGAGGTGAGCAGTTCTTC. Full variable domain (outside the CDR3, taken from reference TRBV9 and TRBJ2-1): DSGVTQTPKHLITATGQRVTLRCSPRSGDLSVYWYQQSLDQGLQFLIQYYNGEERAKGNILERFSAQQFPDLHSELNLSSLELGDSALYFCASSAYISSRGEQFFGPGTRLTVL.

Many counts were recorded for this clonotype. The V and J genes are TRBV28 and TRBJ1-1; D call uncertain. V gave up 5 bases and J gave up 10 bases, with 14 bases separating them. This CDR3 is 12 amino acids long. Germline CDR1 MDHEN, CDR2 SYDVKM. CDR3: CASSRTALGAFF. CDR3 coding DNA: TGTGCCAGCAGTAGGACTGCTCTCGGAGCTTTCTTT.

The chain uses TRBV2 and TRBJ1-1; D is possibly TRBD1 (5 bases). V was shortened by 7 bases and J by 3 bases, with 15 bases between the two germline ends. Germline values: CDR1 SNHLY, CDR2 FYNNEI. The CDR3 sequence is 14 residues long. The CDR3 protein is CASKQQLGDTEAFF. CDR3 in DNA: TGTGCCAGCAAACAACAGTTAGGGGACACTGAAGCTTTCTTT.

V and J are TRBV7-9 and TRBJ2-1; TRBD1 matches 9 bases. V was clipped by 6 bases and J by 1 base; unmatched bases: 7. Germline V gene data show CDR1 as SEHNR and CDR2 as FQNEAQ (reference sequence). The CDR3 is 16 residues long. The CDR3 is CASRAGTGRSYNEQFF. The DNA for the CDR3 is TGTGCCAGCAGAGCAGGGACAGGGAGGTCCTACAATGAGCAGTTCTTC.

In this sample, this clonotype turned up a few times. The chain recombines TRBV5-4 with TRBJ2-1; D is uncertain. Deletions cut 0 bases from V and 5 bases from J, with 12 bases between. Germline V lookup: CDR1 SGHNT, CDR2 YYREEE (reference sequence). The CDR3 extends over 15 amino acids. CDR3 protein: CASSLVAYQDNEQFF. As DNA, the CDR3 is TGTGCCAGCAGCTTGGTCGCCTACCAAGACAATGAGCAGTTCTTC.

This clonotype came up a few times. The chain has TRBV3-1 and TRBJ2-2, with D possibly TRBD2 on 5 matching bases. This CDR3 has 18 amino acids. Trimming shortened V by 0 bases and J by 0 bases, and 14 bases separated the two germline ends. Germline-derived CDR1 and CDR2 are LGHDT and YNNKEL (reference sequence). CDR3 nucleotides: TGTGCCAGCAGCCAAGAAAATATGGTGAGGGCGAACACCGGGGAGCTGTTTTTT. Protein product: CASSQENMVRANTGELFF.